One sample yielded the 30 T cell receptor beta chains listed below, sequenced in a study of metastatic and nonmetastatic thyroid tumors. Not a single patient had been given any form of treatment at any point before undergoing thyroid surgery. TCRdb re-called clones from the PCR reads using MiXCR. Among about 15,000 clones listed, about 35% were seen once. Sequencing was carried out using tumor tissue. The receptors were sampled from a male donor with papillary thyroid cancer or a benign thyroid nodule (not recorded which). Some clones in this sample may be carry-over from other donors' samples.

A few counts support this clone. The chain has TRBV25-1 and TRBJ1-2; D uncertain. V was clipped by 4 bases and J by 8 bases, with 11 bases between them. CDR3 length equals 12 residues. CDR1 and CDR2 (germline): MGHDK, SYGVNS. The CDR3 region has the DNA TGTGCCAGCAGTGGTTCAGTGAGAGGCTACACCTTC. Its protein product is CASSGSVRGYTF.

The CDR3 is CARSPRLYYTQYF. In nucleotides, the CDR3 is TGTGCCAGGAGCCCCAGGCTCTACTATACGCAGTATTTT. The gene calls are TRBV11-3 and TRBJ2-3; the D is unclear. The CDR3 has 13 amino acids. V gave up 9 bases and J gave up 7 bases, with 17 bases separating them. Germline V gene data show CDR1 as SGHNT and CDR2 as YENEEA.

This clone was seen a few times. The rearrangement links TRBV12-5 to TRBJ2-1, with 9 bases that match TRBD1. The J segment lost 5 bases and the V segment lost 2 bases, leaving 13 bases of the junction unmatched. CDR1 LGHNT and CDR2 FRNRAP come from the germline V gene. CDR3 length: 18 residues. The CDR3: CASGLFLTGGVDHNEQFF. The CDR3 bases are TGTGCTAGTGGTTTGTTTTTGACAGGGGGTGTAGATCACAATGAGCAGTTCTTC.

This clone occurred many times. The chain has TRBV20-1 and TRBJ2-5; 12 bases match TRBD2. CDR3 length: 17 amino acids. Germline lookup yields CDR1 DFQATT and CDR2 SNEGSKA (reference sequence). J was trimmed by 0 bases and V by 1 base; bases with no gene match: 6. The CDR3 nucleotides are TGCAGTGCTAGAGGCGCCGGGACTAGCGGGTACCAAGAGACCCAGTACTTC. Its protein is CSARGAGTSGYQETQYF.

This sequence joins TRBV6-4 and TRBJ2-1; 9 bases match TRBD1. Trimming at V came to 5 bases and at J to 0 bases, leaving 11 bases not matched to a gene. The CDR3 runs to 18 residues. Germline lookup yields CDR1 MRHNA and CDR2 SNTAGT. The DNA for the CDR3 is TGTGCCAGCAGTTACGCGGGGCGACAGGGGGTCTCCTACAATGAGCAGTTCTTC. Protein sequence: CASSYAGRQGVSYNEQFF.

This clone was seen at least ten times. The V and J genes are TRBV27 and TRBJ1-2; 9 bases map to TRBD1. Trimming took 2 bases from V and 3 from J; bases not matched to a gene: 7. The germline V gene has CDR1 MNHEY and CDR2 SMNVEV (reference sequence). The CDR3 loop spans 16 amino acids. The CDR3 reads CASSLKGQGVHYGYTF. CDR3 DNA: TGTGCCAGCAGTTTAAAGGGACAGGGTGTGCACTATGGCTACACCTTC.

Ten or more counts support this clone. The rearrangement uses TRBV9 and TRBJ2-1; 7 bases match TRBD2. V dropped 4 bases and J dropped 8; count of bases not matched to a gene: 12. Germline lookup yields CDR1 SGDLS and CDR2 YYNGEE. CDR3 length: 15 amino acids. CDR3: CASSQEPSRGYEQFF. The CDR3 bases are TGTGCCAGCAGCCAGGAACCTTCGCGGGGGTATGAGCAGTTCTTC.

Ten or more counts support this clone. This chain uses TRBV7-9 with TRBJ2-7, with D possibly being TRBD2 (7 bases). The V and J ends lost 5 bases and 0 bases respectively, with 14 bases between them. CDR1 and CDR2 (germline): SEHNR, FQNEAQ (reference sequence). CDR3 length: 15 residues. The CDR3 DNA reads TGTGCCAGCAGCCCCAGGGGCGGGAGCTCCTACGAGCAGTACTTC. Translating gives CASSPRGGSSYEQYF.

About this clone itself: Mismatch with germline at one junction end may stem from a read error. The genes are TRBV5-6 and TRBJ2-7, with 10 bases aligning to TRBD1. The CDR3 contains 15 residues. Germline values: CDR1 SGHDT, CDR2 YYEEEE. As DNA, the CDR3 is TGTGCCAGCAGCCCAGGGTCGGGGGCCGGGACAGGGGAATCCTTC. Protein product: CASSPGSGAGTGESF.

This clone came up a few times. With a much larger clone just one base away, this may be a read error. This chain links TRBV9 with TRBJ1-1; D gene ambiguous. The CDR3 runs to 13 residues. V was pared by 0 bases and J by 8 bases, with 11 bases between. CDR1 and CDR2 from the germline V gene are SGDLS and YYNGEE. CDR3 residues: CASSVVQVTEAFF. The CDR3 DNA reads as TGTGCCAGCAGCGTAGTCCAGGTGACCGAAGCTTTCTTT.

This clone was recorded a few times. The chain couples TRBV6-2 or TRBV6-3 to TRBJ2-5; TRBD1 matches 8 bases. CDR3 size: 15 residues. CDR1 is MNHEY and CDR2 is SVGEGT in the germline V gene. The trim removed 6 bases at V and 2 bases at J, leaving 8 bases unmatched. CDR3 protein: CASRGNRGIQETQYF. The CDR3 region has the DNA TGTGCCAGCAGGGGTAACAGGGGGATTCAAGAGACCCAGTACTTC.

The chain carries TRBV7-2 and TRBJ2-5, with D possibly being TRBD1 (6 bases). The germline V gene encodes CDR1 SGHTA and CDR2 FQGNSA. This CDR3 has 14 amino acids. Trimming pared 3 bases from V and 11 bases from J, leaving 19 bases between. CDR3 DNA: TGTGCCAGCAGCTTTGGCAGGGGCCAAGAGGCACAGTACTTC. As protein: CASSFGRGQEAQYF.

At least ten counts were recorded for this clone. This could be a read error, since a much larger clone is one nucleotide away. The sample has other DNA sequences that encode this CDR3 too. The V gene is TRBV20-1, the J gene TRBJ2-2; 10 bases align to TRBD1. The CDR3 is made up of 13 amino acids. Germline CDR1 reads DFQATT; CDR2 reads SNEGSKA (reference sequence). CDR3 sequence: CSARQGAGGELFF. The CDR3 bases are TGCAGTGCTCGACAGGGGGCTGGCGGGGAGTTGTTTTTT.

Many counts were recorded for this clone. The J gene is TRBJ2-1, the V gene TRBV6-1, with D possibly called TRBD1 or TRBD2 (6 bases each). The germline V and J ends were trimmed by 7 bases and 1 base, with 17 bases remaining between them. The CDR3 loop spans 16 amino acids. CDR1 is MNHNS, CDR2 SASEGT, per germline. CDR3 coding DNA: TGTGCCAGCACCTACATGGGGGGCCCTTCCTACAATGAGCAGTTCTTC. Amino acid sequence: CASTYMGGPSYNEQFF.

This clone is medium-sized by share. The CDR3 sequence: CASRPKGQGYYEQYF. As DNA, the CDR3 is TGTGCCAGCAGGCCCAAGGGACAGGGATATTACGAGCAGTACTTC. V is TRBV6-1 and J is TRBJ2-7; 9 nucleotides line up with TRBD1. This CDR3 is 15 amino acids long. V lost 6 bases, J lost 4 bases, and 10 bases stayed unmatched. Germline V gene sequence: CDR1 MNHNS, CDR2 SASEGT.

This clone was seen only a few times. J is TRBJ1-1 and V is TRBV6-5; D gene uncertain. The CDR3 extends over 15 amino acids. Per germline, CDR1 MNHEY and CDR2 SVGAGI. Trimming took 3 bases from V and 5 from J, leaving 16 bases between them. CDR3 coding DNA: TGTGCCAGCAGTTATCGGTGGGAGGGTAGAACTGAAGCTTTCTTT. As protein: CASSYRWEGRTEAFF.

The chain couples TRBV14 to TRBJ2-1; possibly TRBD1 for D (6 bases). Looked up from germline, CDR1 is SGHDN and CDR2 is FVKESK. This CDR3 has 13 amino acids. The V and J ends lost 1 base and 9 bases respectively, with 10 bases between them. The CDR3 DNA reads TGTGCCAGCAGCCAAGTTGGGGGCAGTGAGCAGTTCTTC. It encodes CASSQVGGSEQFF.

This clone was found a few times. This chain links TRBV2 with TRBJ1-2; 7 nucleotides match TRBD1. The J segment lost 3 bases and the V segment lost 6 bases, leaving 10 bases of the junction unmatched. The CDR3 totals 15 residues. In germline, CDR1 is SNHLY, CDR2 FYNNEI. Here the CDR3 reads CASRTTGMSDYGYTF. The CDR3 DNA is TGTGCCAGCAGAACGACAGGGATGAGTGACTATGGCTACACCTTC.

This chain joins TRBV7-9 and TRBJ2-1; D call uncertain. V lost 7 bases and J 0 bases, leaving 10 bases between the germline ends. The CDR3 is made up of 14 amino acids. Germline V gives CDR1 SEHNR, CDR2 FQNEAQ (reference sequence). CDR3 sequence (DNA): TGTGCCAGCATTCTCTTTGACTCCTACAATGAGCAGTTCTTC. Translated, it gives CASILFDSYNEQFF.

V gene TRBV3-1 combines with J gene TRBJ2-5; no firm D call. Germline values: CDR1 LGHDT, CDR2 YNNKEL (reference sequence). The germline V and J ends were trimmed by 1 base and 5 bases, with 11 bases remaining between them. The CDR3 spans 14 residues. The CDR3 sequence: CASSQVRHGETQYF. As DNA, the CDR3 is TGTGCCAGCAGCCAAGTAAGACATGGCGAGACCCAGTACTTC.

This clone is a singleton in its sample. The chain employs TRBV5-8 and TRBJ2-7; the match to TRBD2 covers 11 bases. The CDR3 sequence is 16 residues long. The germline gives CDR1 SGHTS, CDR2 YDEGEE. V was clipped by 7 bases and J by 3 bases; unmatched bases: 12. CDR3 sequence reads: CASRTTSGSWGYEQYF. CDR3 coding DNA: TGTGCCAGCCGCACTACTAGCGGGAGTTGGGGCTACGAGCAGTACTTC.

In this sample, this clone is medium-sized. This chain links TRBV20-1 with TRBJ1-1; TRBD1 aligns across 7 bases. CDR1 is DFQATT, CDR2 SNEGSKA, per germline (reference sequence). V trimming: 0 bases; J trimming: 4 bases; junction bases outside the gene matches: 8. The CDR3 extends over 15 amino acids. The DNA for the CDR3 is TGCAGTGCTAGAGATCTGAGGGGGCTGAGCACTGAAGCTTTCTTT. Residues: CSARDLRGLSTEAFF.

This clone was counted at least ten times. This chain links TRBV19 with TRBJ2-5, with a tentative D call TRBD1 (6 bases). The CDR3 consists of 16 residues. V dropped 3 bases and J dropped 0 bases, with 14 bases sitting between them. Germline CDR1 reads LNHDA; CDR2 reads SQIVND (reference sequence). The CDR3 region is CASSIGETGYQETQYF. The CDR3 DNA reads TGTGCCAGTAGTATTGGGGAAACAGGGTACCAAGAGACCCAGTACTTC.

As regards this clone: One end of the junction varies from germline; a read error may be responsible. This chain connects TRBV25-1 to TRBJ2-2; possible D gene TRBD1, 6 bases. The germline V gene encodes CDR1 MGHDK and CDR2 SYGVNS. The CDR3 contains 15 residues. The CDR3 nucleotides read TGTGCCAGCAGTGAACCGTACAGGGTAGCCGGTGAGCTGTTTTTT. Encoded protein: CASSEPYRVAGELFF. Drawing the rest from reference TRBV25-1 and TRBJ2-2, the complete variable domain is EADIYQTPRYLVIGTGKKITLECSQTMGHDKMYWYQQDPGMELHLIHYSYGVNSTEKGDLSSESTVSRIRTEHFPLTLESARPSHTSQYLCASSEPYRVAGELFFGEGSRLTVL.

CDR3 bases: TGTGCCAGCAGAGACTGGACAGGGGTAGAATCACCCCTCCACTTT. Translating gives CASRDWTGVESPLHF. The chain combines TRBV6-1 with TRBJ1-6; 9 bases agree with TRBD1. Looked up from germline, CDR1 is MNHNS and CDR2 is SASEGT. This CDR3 comprises 15 residues. The V and J ends lost 6 bases and 10 bases, in that order; junction bases with no gene match: 10.

The CDR3 region has the DNA TGTGCCAGCAGCTTACTCGCGGGAGGGACAGATACGCAGTATTTT. It encodes CASSLLAGGTDTQYF. V gene TRBV11-1 combines with J gene TRBJ2-3; 9 nucleotides agree with TRBD2. This CDR3 has 15 residues. From germline, CDR1 is SGHAT and CDR2 FQDESV (reference sequence). V was pared by 2 bases and J by 3 bases, with 3 bases of the junction left unmatched.

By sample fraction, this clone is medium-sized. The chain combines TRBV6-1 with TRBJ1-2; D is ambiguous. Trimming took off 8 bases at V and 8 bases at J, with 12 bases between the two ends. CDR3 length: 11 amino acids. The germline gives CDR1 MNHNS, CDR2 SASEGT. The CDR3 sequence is CASGEIWGYTF. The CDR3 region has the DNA TGTGCCAGCGGCGAGATCTGGGGCTACACCTTC.

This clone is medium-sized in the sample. The CDR3 sequence is CASSLDSSYAYEQYF. The CDR3 DNA reads TGTGCCAGCAGTTTGGACAGTTCTTATGCCTACGAGCAGTACTTC. This sequence joins TRBV12-3 or TRBV12-4 and TRBJ2-7, with D tentatively TRBD1 (6 bases). V was pared by 3 bases and J by 2 bases, with 14 bases between. This CDR3 contains 15 residues.

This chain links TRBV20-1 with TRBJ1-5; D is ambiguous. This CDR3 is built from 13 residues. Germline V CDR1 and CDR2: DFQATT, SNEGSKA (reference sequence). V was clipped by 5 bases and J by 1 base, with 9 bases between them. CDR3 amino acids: CSAGWESNQPQHF. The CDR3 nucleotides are TGCAGTGCTGGGTGGGAGAGCAATCAGCCCCAGCATTTT.

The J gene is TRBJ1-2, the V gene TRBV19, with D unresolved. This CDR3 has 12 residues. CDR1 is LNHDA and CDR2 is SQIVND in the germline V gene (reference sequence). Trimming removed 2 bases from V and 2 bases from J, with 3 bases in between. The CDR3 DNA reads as TGTGCCAGTAGTATACAGAACTATGGCTACACCTTC. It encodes CASSIQNYGYTF.